The 10 T cell receptor beta chains in this list originate from one sample, sequenced in a study of a mutant IDH1 vaccine in newly diagnosed glioma. The method was immunoSEQ multiplex PCR; TCRdb's version includes in-frame clones alone and lacks a portion of them. The table records fewer than 75,000 clones, roughly 80% of them present only once. Their antigen targets remain unknown. Time point in this sample: week 11, during vaccination. In the vaccine, a single dose held 300 ug of the mutant IDH1 20-mer peptide, along with topical imiquimod. The sequences come from PBMCs, collected from a glioma patient whose treatment included an IDH1 peptide vaccine. The receptors come from a woman between 50 and 59 years old with glioma.

This rearrangement joins TRBV5-1 to TRBJ2-7; D perhaps matches TRBD1 (6 bases). The V gene's germline CDR1 is SGHRS and CDR2 YFSETQ. The CDR3 consists of 13 residues. V was clipped by 0 bases and J by 2 bases, with 6 bases between them. The DNA for the CDR3 is TGCGCCAGCAGCTTGGACAGGGCCTACGAGCAGTACTTC. This gives the protein CASSLDRAYEQYF. Complete variable domain (other parts from reference TRBV5-1 and TRBJ2-7): KAGVTQTPRYLIKTRGQQVTLSCSPISGHRSVSWYQQTPGQGLQFLFEYFSETQRNKGNFPGRFSGRQFSNSRSEMNVSTLELGDSALYLCASSLDRAYEQYFGPGTRLTVT.

V usage is TRBV5-4 and J usage is TRBJ2-2; no clear D. The CDR3 extends over 15 amino acids. V lost 0 bases, J lost 0 bases, and 6 bases lay in between. Germline CDR1 reads SGHNT; CDR2 reads YYREEE (reference sequence). The CDR3 loop reads CASSLARANTGELFF. CDR3 DNA: TGTGCCAGCAGCTTGGCCCGTGCGAACACCGGGGAGCTGTTTTTT.

The chain joins TRBV10-3 to TRBJ1-5, with a possible D match to TRBD1 (5 bases). The CDR3 length is 13 residues. Germline loops: CDR1 ENHRY, CDR2 SYGVKD. V was clipped by 3 bases and J by 9 bases, with 12 bases between them. Written as DNA, the CDR3 is TGTGCCATCAGTGAATACGGGGGGGTGCCCCAGCATTTT. Protein: CAISEYGGVPQHF.

This chain links TRBV6-5 with TRBJ2-3; D uncertain. Trimming took 5 bases from V and 7 from J, leaving 10 bases between them. Germline V lookup: CDR1 MNHEY, CDR2 SVGAGI. This CDR3 comprises 12 residues. The CDR3 DNA reads as TGTGCCAGCAGTACGAACTCTAATACGCAGTATTTT. It encodes CASSTNSNTQYF.

V and J are TRBV9 and TRBJ1-3; perhaps TRBD1 as D (5 bases). The V gene lost 4 bases and the J gene lost 2 bases, with 13 bases spanning the gap. Germline V lookup: CDR1 SGDLS, CDR2 YYNGEE. The CDR3 is 15 amino acids. The CDR3 region is CASSSTRVTGNTIYF. CDR3 coding DNA: TGTGCCAGCAGCTCCACCAGGGTTACTGGAAACACCATATATTTT.

This clone came up a few times. The chain carries TRBV5-1 and TRBJ1-1, with 9 bases identical to TRBD1. Germline V gene sequence: CDR1 SGHRS, CDR2 YFSETQ. The CDR3 sequence is 16 residues long. V shed 3 bases, J shed 1 base, and the junction held 7 bases outside the gene matches. The DNA of the CDR3 is TGCGCCAGCAGCTCCGGGCTGACAGGGGGGAACACTGAAGCTTTCTTT. It codes for CASSSGLTGGNTEAFF. Full variable domain (outside the CDR3, taken from reference TRBV5-1 and TRBJ1-1): KAGVTQTPRYLIKTRGQQVTLSCSPISGHRSVSWYQQTPGQGLQFLFEYFSETQRNKGNFPGRFSGRQFSNSRSEMNVSTLELGDSALYLCASSSGLTGGNTEAFFGQGTRLTVV.

The gene calls are TRBV19 and TRBJ1-1; no clear D. V shed 5 bases and J shed 1 base, with 8 bases lying between them. The germline V gene encodes CDR1 LNHDA and CDR2 SQIVND (reference sequence). This CDR3 has 13 amino acids. The CDR3 spells CASSVMGNTEAFF. The DNA of the CDR3 is TGTGCCAGTAGTGTAATGGGGAACACTGAAGCTTTCTTT.

The chain uses TRBV5-1 and TRBJ1-4; 7 bases fit TRBD1. V shed 4 bases and J 2 bases; nucleotides not matched to a gene: 11. The length of the CDR3 is 17 residues. Per the germline V gene, CDR1 is SGHRS and CDR2 is YFSETQ. CDR3 sequence reads: CASSPQGGLGTNEKLFF. In nucleotides, the CDR3 is TGCGCCAGCAGCCCCCAGGGGGGCCTGGGGACTAATGAAAAACTGTTTTTT.

V usage is TRBV29-1 and J usage is TRBJ2-7; the D is unclear. V was pared by 6 bases and J by 0 bases, with 18 bases between. This CDR3 has 15 amino acids. Germline assignment: CDR1 SQVTM and CDR2 ANQGSEA. The CDR3 coding sequence is TGCAGCGTCGCCCCGCCGGACGCCAGCTCCTACGAGCAGTACTTC. Its translation: CSVAPPDASSYEQYF.

Concerning this clone itself: A junction boundary mismatches the germline segment, possibly from a read error. The V gene is TRBV5-5, the J gene TRBJ1-6; D is undetermined. The CDR3 is made up of 8 amino acids. The germline V gene has CDR1 SGHKS and CDR2 YYEKEE (reference sequence). CDR3 sequence reads: CASSFGYF. DNA of the CDR3: TGTGCCAGCAGCTTTGGTTATTTT. The whole variable domain, remainder taken from reference TRBV5-5 and TRBJ1-6, is DAGVTQSPTHLIKTRGQQVTLRCSPISGHKSVSWYQQVLGQGPQFIFQYYEKEERGRGNFPDRFSARQFPNYSSELNVNALLLGDSALYLCASSFGYFGNGTRLTVT.